This TCR beta chain was identified in a study of blood T cell dynamics during melanoma immunotherapy. Germline-derived CDR1 and CDR2 are MGHRA and YSYEKL. V lost 3 bases, J lost 5 bases, and 6 bases stayed unmatched. The CDR3 length is 15 residues. As for time point: pre-treatment baseline. The table came from immunoSEQ multiplex PCR; TCRdb's copy has only in-frame clones and leaves some out. The sample holds 11,000 or so clones; roughly 83% are singletons and the top ten take about 18%. This chain links TRBV4-1 with TRBJ1-5; 8 bases fit TRBD1. The sample consisted of blood, taken from a patient treated with checkpoint blockade. The source is a human donor with melanoma. CDR3 DNA sequence: TGCGCCAGCAGCCACCCCGACAGGGGCGATCAGCCCCAGCATTTT. It yields the protein CASSHPDRGDQPQHF.